This T cell receptor beta chain came from a study of Ad26.COV2.S vaccination and SARS-CoV-2 variants. This clone was counted a single time. Trimming stripped 0 bases from V and 6 bases from J, with 12 bases between. CDR1 MNHEY and CDR2 SVGAGI come from the germline V gene. The CDR3 contains 15 residues. Using immunoSEQ multiplex PCR, the repertoire was profiled, and TCRdb retains in-frame clones only, with some absent. The sample holds roughly 680,000 clones, 70% to 90% seen once. The treatment is: over 15 received Ad26.COV2.S at low or high dose, single or two shots; several received placebo; per-sample allocation not given. Sampling was performed 63 days after the first vaccine or placebo injection.

The chain employs TRBV6-5 and TRBJ2-1; D possibly corresponds to TRBD2 (6 bases). Sequenced here: peripheral blood, sampled in a trial of Ad26.COV2.S vaccine versus placebo. The clonotype originates from a person aged 18-60 years who received the Ad26.COV2.S COVID-19 vaccine or a placebo. The DNA for the CDR3 is TGTGCCAGCAGTTACTCTGGAGGGAGTGGCAATGAGCAGTTCTTC. Protein sequence: CASSYSGGSGNEQFF.